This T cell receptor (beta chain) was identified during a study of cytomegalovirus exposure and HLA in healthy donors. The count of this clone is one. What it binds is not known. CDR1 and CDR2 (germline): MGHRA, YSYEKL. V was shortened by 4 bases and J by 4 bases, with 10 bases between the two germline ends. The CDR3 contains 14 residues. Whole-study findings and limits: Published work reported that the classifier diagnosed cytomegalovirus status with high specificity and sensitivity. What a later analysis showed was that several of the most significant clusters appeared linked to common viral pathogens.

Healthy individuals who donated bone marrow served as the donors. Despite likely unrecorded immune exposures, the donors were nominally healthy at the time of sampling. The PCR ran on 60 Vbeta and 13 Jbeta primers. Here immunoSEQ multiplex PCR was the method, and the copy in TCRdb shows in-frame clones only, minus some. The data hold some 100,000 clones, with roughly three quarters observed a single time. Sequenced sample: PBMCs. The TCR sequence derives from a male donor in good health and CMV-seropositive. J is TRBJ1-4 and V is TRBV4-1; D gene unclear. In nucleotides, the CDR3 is TGCGCCAGCAGCCTCGCGACTCTTAATGAAAAACTGTTTTTT. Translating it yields CASSLATLNEKLFF.